Sequencing of this TCR beta chain was carried out in a study of blood T cell repertoires in COVID-19. On the study more broadly: Material from acute and convalescent COVID-19 was sourced from the United States, Italy and Spain. The cDNA or gDNA used as material had been derived from T cells, B-cell-depleted T cells, or PBMCs.

Original methodology: The assay estimated nucleated cells by amplifying reference gene primers. Generated by immunoSEQ multiplex PCR, the TCRdb table keeps only in-frame clones and is missing some. That table gives V, J and clone size, and the DNA gave D and trimming. The sample holds about half a million clones; approximately 83% are singletons and the top ten take approximately 2.9%. The V gene lost 4 bases and the J gene lost 0 bases, with 11 bases spanning the gap. The CDR3 runs 15 residues. CDR1 and CDR2 from the germline V gene are SGHRS and YFSETQ. The sample comprised peripheral blood. The TCR comes from a human donor in a cohort sampled during active COVID-19. The chain is built from TRBV5-1 and TRBJ1-5; a weak D match, TRBD1 (5 bases). CDR3 nucleotide sequence: TGCGCCAGCAGCCTAGGGGTGAATAGCAATCAGCCCCAGCATTTT. Residues: CASSLGVNSNQPQHF. The full variable domain, completed using reference TRBV5-1 and TRBJ1-5, is KAGVTQTPRYLIKTRGQQVTLSCSPISGHRSVSWYQQTPGQGLQFLFEYFSETQRNKGNFPGRFSGRQFSNSRSEMNVSTLELGDSALYLCASSLGVNSNQPQHFGDGTRLSIL.